One and the same sample provided the 12 T cell receptor beta chains below, sequenced in a study of OX40 agonist ivuxolimab in advanced cancers. The table came from immunoSEQ multiplex PCR; TCRdb's copy has only in-frame clones and leaves some out. This sample has about 56,000 clones; 83% occur once, and the top ten carry 3% to 3.5%. Material: CD4+ or CD8+ T cells sorted from blood, obtained in a trial of the OX40 agonist ivuxolimab. Receptor source: an adult with an advanced solid tumor such as melanoma, head and neck, liver or kidney cancer.

The gene calls are TRBV18 and TRBJ2-7, with 9 nucleotides matching TRBD1. V was pared by 3 bases and J by 6 bases, with 6 bases of the junction left unmatched. Germline V gives CDR1 KGHSH, CDR2 LQKENI. The CDR3 runs to 14 residues. The CDR3, as DNA: TGTGCCAGCTCACCGTCCGGGACAGGGTCCGAGCAGTACTTC. It is translated as CASSPSGTGSEQYF.

The chain employs TRBV28 and TRBJ1-1; D possibly corresponds to TRBD1 (5 bases). Germline V gene lookup returns CDR1 MDHEN and CDR2 SYDVKM. Trimming cost V 8 bases and J 4 bases, with 23 bases left between them. This CDR3 spans 16 amino acids. The CDR3 nucleotides are TGTGCCAGCCTCCTATATGGGCCGGGGGAGAGCACTGAAGCTTTCTTT. Protein: CASLLYGPGESTEAFF.

This clone was observed once. The chain links TRBV6-7 to TRBJ2-5; 8 positions agree with TRBD2. Being an ORF, TRBV6-7 has a function that is uncertain. This CDR3 region has 16 residues. The trim removed 2 bases at V and 4 bases at J, leaving 9 bases unmatched. CDR3: CASSYRGLAGGETQYF. The CDR3 coding sequence is TGTGCCAGCAGTTACCGGGGGTTGGCGGGGGGAGAGACCCAGTACTTC.

The rearrangement links TRBV6-6 to TRBJ2-7; D is ambiguous. This CDR3 spans 14 amino acids. V shed 4 bases and J shed 1 base, with 11 bases lying between them. The germline V gene has CDR1 MNHNY and CDR2 SVGAGI (reference sequence). The CDR3 reads CASSSSGRSYEQYF. In DNA form, the CDR3 reads TGTGCCAGCAGTTCGTCGGGCAGGTCCTACGAGCAGTACTTC.

The chain carries TRBV29-1 and TRBJ2-1, with 7 bases matching TRBD1. This CDR3 contains 11 residues. Germline V gene sequence: CDR1 SQVTM, CDR2 ANQGSEA. With 3 bases clipped from V and 15 bases from J, the junction kept 8 bases outside the gene matches. CDR3 region: CSVESRTGVFF. The CDR3 DNA is TGCAGCGTTGAGTCTAGAACAGGGGTGTTCTTC.

Worth noting for this clone: The same CDR3 arises from other DNA sequences in this sample as well. The chain links TRBV15 to TRBJ2-7, with 7 bases aligning to TRBD1. The CDR3 runs to 13 residues. V was clipped by 5 bases and J by 6 bases; unmatched bases: 7. CDR1 is LNHNV, CDR2 YYDKDF, per germline (reference sequence). The CDR3 nucleotides are TGTGCCACCAGCGGACAGGCCATTAGCGAGCAGTACTTC. The encoded protein is CATSGQAISEQYF.

Details on this clone: The same CDR3 is also encoded by other DNA sequences in this sample. The J gene is TRBJ2-7, the V gene TRBV19; D uncertain. Germline V gene sequence: CDR1 LNHDA, CDR2 SQIVND (reference sequence). With 3 bases removed from V and 4 bases from J, the gap between germline ends came to 7 bases. This CDR3 region has 12 residues. In DNA, the CDR3 is TGTGCCAGTAGTATGGGCACGTACGAGCAGTACTTC. Translation gives CASSMGTYEQYF.

The V call is TRBV6-6, the J call TRBJ1-4, with a possible D match to TRBD1 (5 bases). Germline V gene sequence: CDR1 MNHNY, CDR2 SVGAGI (reference sequence). Trimming left V 6 bases short and J 2 bases short, with 10 bases between. CDR3 length equals 14 residues. This CDR3 is CASSAGRTNEKLFF. The CDR3 nucleotides are TGTGCCAGCAGCGCAGGGAGGACTAATGAAAAACTGTTTTTT.

The CDR3 sequence: CASTATGRGEQFF. CDR3 nucleotide sequence: TGTGCCAGCACCGCTACGGGGCGAGGGGAGCAGTTCTTC. The genes are TRBV27 and TRBJ2-1, with D tentatively TRBD1 or TRBD2 (5 bases each). Germline-derived CDR1 and CDR2 are MNHEY and SMNVEV (reference sequence). The CDR3 contains 13 residues. Trimming removed 7 bases from V and 10 bases from J, with 17 bases in between.

The rearrangement uses TRBV7-2 and TRBJ1-5, with D hard to call. Trimming left V 4 bases short and J 0 bases short, with 7 bases between. CDR3 length: 14 residues. CDR1 and CDR2 from the germline V gene are SGHTA and FQGNSA. This CDR3 reads CASSSQYSNQPQHF. CDR3 coding DNA: TGTGCCAGCAGCTCCCAATATAGCAATCAGCCCCAGCATTTT.

The chain uses TRBV6-5 and TRBJ2-7, with D tentatively TRBD2 (6 bases). The CDR3 consists of 15 residues. V gave up 1 base and J gave up 6 bases, with 16 bases separating them. Germline V CDR1 and CDR2: MNHEY, SVGAGI. The CDR3 spells CASSYYGSGASEQYF. The CDR3 coding sequence is TGTGCCAGCAGTTACTACGGGAGTGGGGCTTCCGAGCAGTACTTC.

The gene calls are TRBV5-1 and TRBJ2-6, with 11 bases lining up with TRBD1. The CDR3 loop spans 18 amino acids. The trim removed 7 bases at V and 0 bases at J, leaving 9 bases unmatched. The germline gives CDR1 SGHRS, CDR2 YFSETQ. CDR3: CASGGQGAPDSGANVLTF. CDR3 DNA sequence: TGCGCCAGCGGCGGACAGGGGGCACCAGACTCTGGGGCCAACGTCCTGACTTTC. The entire variable domain, with the rest obtained from reference TRBV5-1 and TRBJ2-6, is as follows: KAGVTQTPRYLIKTRGQQVTLSCSPISGHRSVSWYQQTPGQGLQFLFEYFSETQRNKGNFPGRFSGRQFSNSRSEMNVSTLELGDSALYLCASGGQGAPDSGANVLTFGAGSRLTVL.